These T cell receptor beta chains were read from a single sample in a study of T cell repertoires in cytomegalovirus infection. TCRdb analysed the reads with MiXCR anew, one entry per CDR3 protein. Of around 230,000 distinct CDR3 sequences listed, under 8.5% are singletons. Material: PBMCs. The receptors derive from a human donor in good health (CMV status not recorded). Some clones in this sample may be carry-over from other donors' samples. Both conserved end residues are part of each CDR3. A D gene is named only where the DNA matches it firmly. The size field is filled for only some rows; it gives once, few, many or a size class.

D: NA; size: NA; J: TRBJ2-7; V: TRBV28; CDR3: CASSFSRQLSSYEQYF; DNA: TGTGCCAGCAGTTTCTCTCGACAGCTGAGCTCCTACGAGCAGTACTTC
D: TRBD2; size: many; J: TRBJ2-1; V: TRBV7-2; CDR3: CASTAGTLAGNEQFF; DNA: TGTGCCAGCACCGCCGGGACCCTAGCGGGGAATGAGCAGTTCTTC
D: NA; size: many; J: TRBJ2-1; V: TRBV5-1; CDR3: CASSRSEGEQFF; DNA: TGCGCCAGCAGTCGGAGCGAGGGTGAGCAGTTCTTC
D: NA; size: NA; J: TRBJ1-4; V: TRBV2; CDR3: CASSEGEGEHEKLFF; DNA: TGTGCCAGCAGTGAAGGGGAGGGGGAACATGAAAAACTGTTTTTT
D: TRBD1; size: many; J: TRBJ1-2; V: TRBV10-3; CDR3: CAISDRVTYGYTF; DNA: TGTGCCATCAGCGACAGGGTGACCTATGGCTACACCTTC
D: TRBD1; size: many; J: TRBJ1-6; V: TRBV12-3/TRBV12-4; CDR3: CASSFGTGFNSPLHF; DNA: TGTGCCAGCAGTTTCGGGACAGGCTTTAATTCACCCCTCCACTTT
D: NA; size: NA; J: TRBJ1-1; V: TRBV7-2; CDR3: CASSLGFGGVTEAFF; DNA: TGTGCCAGCAGCTTAGGGTTTGGGGGGGTAACTGAAGCTTTCTTT
D: NA; size: NA; J: TRBJ2-7; V: TRBV30; CDR3: CAWDAISSYEQYF; DNA: TGTGCCTGGGACGCGATAAGCTCCTACGAGCAGTACTTC
D: NA; size: many; J: TRBJ2-2; V: TRBV7-2; CDR3: CASSRPRELANTGELFF; DNA: TGTGCCAGCAGTCGACCCCGGGAGCTAGCGAACACCGGGGAGCTGTTTTTT
D: TRBD1; size: many; J: TRBJ2-7; V: TRBV23-1; CDR3: CASSQSPQGGHEQYF; DNA: TGCGCCAGCAGTCAATCGCCACAGGGGGGTCACGAGCAGTACTTC
D: TRBD1; size: many; J: TRBJ2-4; V: TRBV7-2; CDR3: CASSLGGQGGIQYF; DNA: TGTGCCAGCAGCTTAGGGGGACAGGGTGGCATTCAGTACTTC
D: NA; size: few; J: TRBJ1-2; V: TRBV5-1; CDR3: CASSLGDGSYGYTF; DNA: TGCGCCAGCAGCCTGGGTGACGGAAGCTATGGCTACACCTTC
D: TRBD1; size: few; J: TRBJ1-2; V: TRBV12-5; CDR3: CASPTRGAHGYTF; DNA: TGTGCTAGTCCAACCAGGGGGGCCCATGGCTACACCTTC
D: NA; size: many; J: TRBJ2-3; V: TRBV20-1; CDR3: CSALGDRLGGTDTQYF; DNA: TGCAGTGCCCTGGGAGACAGGTTGGGGGGCACAGATACGCAGTATTTT
D: NA; size: many; J: TRBJ1-5; V: TRBV29-1; CDR3: CSAQRGPNQPQHF; DNA: TGCAGCGCACAAAGGGGCCCGAATCAGCCCCAGCATTTT
D: TRBD1; size: few; J: TRBJ1-6; V: TRBV19; CDR3: CASSIYRGTDSPLHF; DNA: TGTGCCAGTAGTATTTACAGGGGAACGGATTCACCCCTCCACTTT
D: TRBD2; size: many; J: TRBJ2-3; V: TRBV6-2/TRBV6-3; CDR3: CASSYRLAGGQSSTDTQYF; DNA: TGTGCCAGCAGTTACCGACTAGCGGGGGGCCAGAGTAGCACAGATACGCAGTATTTT
D: NA; size: NA; J: TRBJ2-2; V: TRBV5-1; CDR3: CASSLPDKNTGELFF; DNA: TGCGCCAGCAGCTTACCTGACAAGAACACCGGGGAGCTGTTTTTT
D: NA; size: NA; J: TRBJ1-4; V: TRBV28; CDR3: CASSSRTGISPRGEKLFF; DNA: TGTGCCAGCAGTTCTCGGACGGGGATCTCCCCTAGGGGGGAAAAACTGTTTTTT
D: NA; size: many; J: TRBJ1-4; V: TRBV2; CDR3: CASSAYEKLFF; DNA: TGTGCCAGCAGTGCTTATGAAAAACTGTTTTTT
D: TRBD1; size: many; J: TRBJ1-1; V: TRBV20-1; CDR3: CSAGQGNTEAFF; DNA: TGCAGTGCCGGACAGGGGAACACTGAAGCTTTCTTT
D: NA; size: many; J: TRBJ1-6; V: TRBV20-1; CDR3: CSARVNSNSPLHF; DNA: TGCAGTGCTAGAGTGAACAGTAATTCACCCCTCCACTTT
D: NA; size: many; J: TRBJ1-4; V: TRBV28; CDR3: CASMQRTNEKLFF; DNA: TGTGCCAGCATGCAACGGACTAATGAAAAACTGTTTTTT
D: NA; size: many; J: TRBJ1-1; V: TRBV12-3/TRBV12-4; CDR3: CASRDRVKNTEAFF; DNA: TGTGCCAGCAGAGATCGGGTTAAGAACACTGAAGCTTTCTTT
D: NA; size: many; J: TRBJ1-2; V: TRBV7-9; CDR3: CASSDSGLSYGYTF; DNA: TGTGCCAGCAGCGACTCGGGCCTCTCCTATGGCTACACCTTC
D: NA; size: many; J: TRBJ1-2; V: TRBV20-1; CDR3: CSAQQAPYGYTF; DNA: TGCAGTGCTCAACAAGCGCCCTATGGCTACACCTTC
D: NA; size: many; J: TRBJ2-7; V: TRBV5-6; CDR3: CASSLEHYEQYF; DNA: TGTGCCAGCAGCCTGGAGCACTACGAGCAGTACTTC
D: NA; size: many; J: TRBJ2-2; V: TRBV28; CDR3: CASSLVPRQTNTGELFF; DNA: TGTGCCAGCAGCTTGGTCCCCCGACAGACGAACACCGGGGAGCTGTTTTTT
D: TRBD1; size: few; J: TRBJ1-1; V: TRBV23-1; CDR3: CVRDRAKPEAFF; DNA: TGCGTACGGGACAGGGCGAAACCTGAAGCTTTCTTT
D: TRBD2; size: many; J: TRBJ2-1; V: TRBV19; CDR3: CASSIAGGPDEQFF; DNA: TGTGCCAGTAGTATTGCGGGGGGGCCTGATGAGCAGTTCTTC
D: NA; size: many; J: TRBJ2-7; V: TRBV10-3; CDR3: CAITEGTFYEQYF; DNA: TGTGCCATCACCGAAGGGACCTTCTACGAGCAGTACTTC
D: NA; size: many; J: TRBJ2-4; V: TRBV28; CDR3: CASSSNIQYF; DNA: TGTGCCAGCAGCTCAAACATTCAGTACTTC
D: NA; size: many; J: TRBJ1-2; V: TRBV28; CDR3: CASSLNGFYGYTF; DNA: TGTGCCAGCAGTTTAAACGGCTTCTATGGCTACACCTTC
D: NA; size: many; J: TRBJ1-1; V: TRBV7-9; CDR3: CASSSPRLTEAFF; DNA: TGTGCCAGCAGTTCCCCCCGGTTAACTGAAGCTTTCTTT
D: NA; size: many; J: TRBJ1-2; V: TRBV29-1; CDR3: CSGGGGYGYTF; DNA: TGCAGCGGCGGAGGAGGCTATGGCTACACCTTC
D: NA; size: NA; J: TRBJ2-1; V: TRBV6-2/TRBV6-3; CDR3: CASTTPTHYNEQFF; DNA: TGTGCCAGCACCACCCCGACCCACTACAATGAGCAGTTCTTC
D: NA; size: many; J: TRBJ1-1; V: TRBV7-8; CDR3: CASRMTGGTEAFF; DNA: TGTGCCAGCAGGATGACCGGAGGTACTGAAGCTTTCTTT
D: TRBD1; size: many; J: TRBJ1-1; V: TRBV7-6; CDR3: CASSSNRGGTEAFF; DNA: TGTGCCAGCAGCTCGAACAGGGGTGGGACTGAAGCTTTCTTT